This TCR beta chain was captured in a study of blood T cells in healthy people across ages. Points from the study as a whole: As age increased, TCR beta diversity per million T cells fell in a roughly linear fashion.

This CDR3 has 14 residues. Losses at the gene ends were 5 bases for V and 5 bases for J; bases not matched to a gene: 7. The authors ran a second PCR of 7 to 11 cycles using a sample-barcoded 5' primer and a J-beta primer mix. A template-switch adaptor that had 12 random nucleotides put a tag on each cDNA molecule. TCRdb re-called the 5' RACE reads with MiXCR, one entry per CDR3 protein. Among more than 650,000 distinct CDR3 sequences listed, roughly 20% were seen once. Remarks on this clonotype: The target antigen is unknown.

The receptor's source is a man between 65 and 85 years old in good health. The chain has TRBV12-3 or TRBV12-4 and TRBJ2-5, with 8 bases fitting TRBD1. Specimen: blood. The CDR3 reads CASSLGGQVETQYF. The CDR3 DNA sequence: TGTGCCAGCAGTCTAGGGGGACAGGTTGAGACCCAGTACTTC.